This passage covers 24 T cell receptor beta chains from one sample sequenced in a study of shared clonotypes between healthy human individuals (dated by TCRdb to the early 2020s). Preparation of the library involved the immunoSEQ multiplex PCR assay. In its TCRdb copy, this immuneACCESS table keeps in-frame sequences only and misses some clones. Where compared with another copy, unresolved V genes explain less than half of these, and the others have no known cause. Within this sample are 2 million to 2.5 million clones, with less than 95% of them counted one time only. The ten largest clones represent 0.9% to 1.3% of the sample. CD8 naive samples consisted of CD45RO-negative cells that were positively selected for CCR7, yielding a CD45RA+CCR7+ population without TemRA cells. Sequenced: naive CD8+ T cells sorted from blood. In the paper's terms, the cell subset or site label means: CD45RA+CCR7+. Receptors originate from a man between 18 and 35 years old in good health.

The chain employs TRBV7-6 and TRBJ2-7; D may correspond to TRBD1 or TRBD2 (5 bases each). The CDR3 runs to 14 residues. Germline V lookup: CDR1 SGHVS, CDR2 FNYEAQ. Deletions cut 5 bases from V and 2 bases from J, with 13 bases between. For the CDR3, the DNA is TGTGCCAGCAGCCTCCGGGACGTAGCCTACGAGCAGTACTTC. As protein: CASSLRDVAYEQYF.

The chain uses TRBV19 and TRBJ2-3; 9 bases map to TRBD2. This CDR3 has 13 residues. V dropped 4 bases and J dropped 6; count of bases not matched to a gene: 2. Germline assignment: CDR1 LNHDA and CDR2 SQIVND (reference sequence). CDR3 bases: TGTGCCAGTAGTAGGACTAGCGCCGATACGCAGTATTTT. Translated, it gives CASSRTSADTQYF.

The rearrangement uses TRBV19 and TRBJ2-3; D call uncertain. The length of the CDR3 is 13 residues. Trimming stripped 5 bases from V and 2 bases from J, with 8 bases between. Germline lookup yields CDR1 LNHDA and CDR2 SQIVND (reference sequence). The CDR3 DNA reads as TGTGCCAGTAGTGACGGATTCACAGATACGCAGTATTTT. Protein product: CASSDGFTDTQYF.

This chain uses TRBV28 with TRBJ2-2, with D tentatively TRBD2 (5 bases). This CDR3 comprises 16 residues. V was clipped by 2 bases and J by 11 bases, with 21 bases between them. Germline-derived CDR1 and CDR2 are MDHEN and SYDVKM. The CDR3: CASSLDRREGELELFF. In DNA form, the CDR3 reads TGTGCCAGCAGTTTAGACCGCCGGGAAGGCGAACTAGAGCTGTTTTTT. Based on the CDR3 plus reference TRBV28 and TRBJ2-2, the full variable domain is DVKVTQSSRYLVKRTGEKVFLECVQDMDHENMFWYRQDPGLGLRLIYFSYDVKMKEKGDIPEGYSVSREKKERFSLILESASTNQTSMYLCASSLDRREGELELFFGEGSRLTVL.

The chain couples TRBV7-9 to TRBJ1-4; tentatively, D is TRBD1 (5 bases). Trimming removed 0 bases at V and 8 bases at J, with 16 bases between. Germline loops: CDR1 SEHNR, CDR2 FQNEAQ (reference sequence). The CDR3 sequence is 16 residues long. The CDR3 nucleotides read TGTGCCAGCAGCTTAGCCATAGAGGGGCTGGGCGAAAAACTGTTTTTT. Encoded protein: CASSLAIEGLGEKLFF.

This rearrangement joins TRBV5-6 to TRBJ1-5; 10 bases match TRBD1. V trimming: 0 bases; J trimming: 5 bases; junction bases outside the gene matches: 2. Germline-derived CDR1 and CDR2 are SGHDT and YYEEEE. This CDR3 comprises 15 residues. DNA of the CDR3: TGTGCCAGCAGCTTGGGACAGGGGGCCCATCAGCCCCAGCATTTT. Translating gives CASSLGQGAHQPQHF. The full variable domain, rest sourced from reference TRBV5-6 and TRBJ1-5, is DAGVTQSPTHLIKTRGQQVTLRCSPKSGHDTVSWYQQALGQGPQFIFQYYEEEERQRGNFPDRFSGHQFPNYSSELNVNALLLGDSALYLCASSLGQGAHQPQHFGDGTRLSIL.

This clone was detected only once. V is TRBV6-1 and J is TRBJ2-4; weak D call: TRBD2 (5 bases). Per germline, CDR1 MNHNS and CDR2 SASEGT. The CDR3 is 15 residues long. V was shortened by 3 bases and J by 0 bases, with 9 bases between the two germline ends. CDR3 DNA: TGTGCCAGCAGTGACCCCGGGATAGCCAAAAACATTCAGTACTTC. Protein product: CASSDPGIAKNIQYF.

This chain links TRBV4-3 with TRBJ1-1; TRBD1 might be the D (6 bases). V lost 5 bases to trimming and J lost 4 bases, with 14 bases between them. From germline, CDR1 is LGHNA and CDR2 YSLEER. The length of the CDR3 is 14 residues. DNA of the CDR3: TGCGCCAGCAGCGCTCGCAGGGGTACCACTGAAGCTTTCTTT. Protein: CASSARRGTTEAFF.

The DNA for the CDR3 is TGTGCCAGCAGCTTATCTCGGTGGGAGGGAGAGGGCTACACCTTC. Its translation is CASSLSRWEGEGYTF. The chain has TRBV11-2 and TRBJ1-2, with D hard to call. V lost 2 bases and J lost 8, with 18 bases in between. CDR1 and CDR2 from the germline V gene are SGHAT and FQNNGV. This CDR3 comprises 15 residues.

CDR3 bases: TGTGCCAGCAGAGCCCGGACAGCGTCCTCTGGAAACACCATATATTTT. Encoded protein: CASRARTASSGNTIYF. The rearrangement uses TRBV7-9 and TRBJ1-3; D is perhaps TRBD1 (6 bases). Germline lookup yields CDR1 SEHNR and CDR2 FQNEAQ (reference sequence). The CDR3 consists of 16 residues. V was cut by 6 bases and J by 0 bases, with 15 bases left in between.

The V and J genes are TRBV6-1 and TRBJ2-2; D gene uncertain. V lost 8 bases and J lost 0, with 13 bases in between. This CDR3 contains 15 residues. Per the germline V gene, CDR1 is MNHNS and CDR2 is SASEGT. CDR3 region: CASGMDGANTGELFF. CDR3 DNA: TGTGCCAGCGGAATGGACGGCGCGAACACCGGGGAGCTGTTTTTT.

The table lists this clone with a count of one. The chain joins TRBV6-6 to TRBJ2-7; D is uncertain. The CDR3 runs 13 residues. Trimming removed 0 bases from V and 6 bases from J, with 9 bases in between. Germline loops: CDR1 MNHNY, CDR2 SVGAGI (reference sequence). The CDR3 spells CASSYSTLTEQYF. The CDR3 bases are TGTGCCAGCAGTTACTCGACACTAACCGAGCAGTACTTC.

The J gene is TRBJ2-7, the V gene TRBV12-5; TRBD2 aligns across 11 bases. This CDR3 is built from 17 residues. Germline V gives CDR1 LGHNT, CDR2 FRNRAP. The trim removed 1 base at V and 3 bases at J, leaving 8 bases unmatched. CDR3 sequence (DNA): TGTGCTAGTGGTTTGGGACTAGCGGGAACGTTTGACTACGAGCAGTACTTC. It is translated as CASGLGLAGTFDYEQYF.

The chain joins TRBV30 to TRBJ1-4, with D hard to call. Germline CDR1 and CDR2: GTSNPN and SVGIG (reference sequence). This CDR3 has 14 residues. V shed 2 bases and J shed 4 bases, with 11 bases lying between them. CDR3 DNA: TGTGCCTGGAGTATCGGGAGACATAATGAAAAACTGTTTTTT. Protein sequence: CAWSIGRHNEKLFF.

J is TRBJ1-6 and V is TRBV6-1; maybe TRBD1 (5 bases). The ends were cut back, 2 bases at V and 0 bases at J, with 11 bases in the middle. CDR1 and CDR2 from the germline V gene are MNHNS and SASEGT. The CDR3 extends over 17 amino acids. The DNA of the CDR3 is TGTGCCAGCAGTGAACGACAGTTCAGCTCCTATAATTCACCCCTCCACTTT. Translation gives CASSERQFSSYNSPLHF.

The chain links TRBV5-6 to TRBJ2-7; 9 positions agree with TRBD2. Unmatched junction bases numbered 5, after V lost 4 bases and J lost 0 bases. The CDR3 spans 15 residues. Germline V gene sequence: CDR1 SGHDT, CDR2 YYEEEE. The CDR3 bases are TGTGCCAGCAGCGCACTAGCGGGTCGCTCCTACGAGCAGTACTTC. This translates into CASSALAGRSYEQYF.

For the CDR3, the DNA is TGTGCCAGCAGTTTCCACGCGGGTGGGGACTATGGCTACACCTTC. Its protein is CASSFHAGGDYGYTF. The V gene is TRBV27, the J gene TRBJ1-2; D is undetermined. Between the trimmed V and J ends, which lost 3 bases and 3 bases, there was a span of 14 bases. The CDR3 has 15 amino acids. The V gene's germline CDR1 is MNHEY and CDR2 SMNVEV (reference sequence).

The chain couples TRBV7-6 to TRBJ2-2, with 12 bases lining up with TRBD2. Germline values: CDR1 SGHVS, CDR2 FNYEAQ. The V gene end was trimmed by 1 base and the J gene end by 5 bases; junction bases not matched to a gene: 2. The CDR3 length is 16 residues. CDR3 bases: TGTGCCAGCAGCTTAGGGACTAGCGGGGCTACCGGGGAGCTGTTTTTT. Encoded protein: CASSLGTSGATGELFF. Full variable domain (missing parts from reference TRBV7-6 and TRBJ2-2): GAGVSQSPRYKVTKRGQDVALRCDPISGHVSLYWYRQALGQGPEFLTYFNYEAQQDKSGLPNDRFSAERPEGSISTLTIQRTEQRDSAMYRCASSLGTSGATGELFFGEGSRLTVL.

About this clone itself: The same CDR3 can be traced to other DNA sequences in this sample. The chain carries TRBV27 and TRBJ1-1, with TRBD1 matching over 9 bases. Unmatched junction bases numbered 3, after V lost 5 bases and J lost 2 bases. Looked up from germline, CDR1 is MNHEY and CDR2 is SMNVEV (reference sequence). The CDR3 loop spans 14 amino acids. CDR3: CASSRTGANTEAFF. CDR3 nucleotides: TGTGCCAGCAGTAGGACAGGGGCAAACACTGAAGCTTTCTTT.

The chain joins TRBV6-6 to TRBJ2-6; D is ambiguous. The germline V and J ends were trimmed by 1 base and 3 bases, with 4 bases remaining between them. Germline loops: CDR1 MNHNY, CDR2 SVGAGI (reference sequence). The CDR3 loop spans 14 amino acids. CDR3 protein: CASSYFDGANVLTF. CDR3 in DNA: TGTGCCAGCAGTTACTTCGATGGGGCCAACGTCCTGACTTTC.

The chain links TRBV7-2 to TRBJ2-5, with TRBD2 as a possible D gene (5 bases). Trimming pared 5 bases from V and 2 bases from J, leaving 15 bases between. This CDR3 is built from 15 residues. Germline V CDR1 and CDR2: SGHTA, FQGNSA. The CDR3, as DNA: TGTGCCAGCAGCCTCCGGATCTGGGAGCAAGAGACCCAGTACTTC. It specifies CASSLRIWEQETQYF.

On this clone: Germline and junction disagree at one end, which may indicate a read error. This chain links TRBV30 with TRBJ1-1, with D hard to call. Germline values: CDR1 GTSNPN, CDR2 SVGIG (reference sequence). The CDR3 is made up of 13 amino acids. CDR3 DNA: TGTGCCTGGGGCAGCAGAGGGAACGCTGAAGCTTTCTTT. Translated, it gives CAWGSRGNAEAFF.

V and J are TRBV6-5 and TRBJ1-2, with TRBD1 matching 9 bases. CDR3 length: 15 amino acids. Germline V gene sequence: CDR1 MNHEY, CDR2 SVGAGI. V lost 2 bases and J lost 4; bases outside the gene matches: 5. The CDR3 nucleotides are TGTGCCAGCAGTTACGGGGAGACAGGGGGCTATGGCTACACCTTC. Encoded protein: CASSYGETGGYGYTF.

The rearrangement uses TRBV7-9 and TRBJ2-7; 10 bases are a match to TRBD1. Germline trimming cut 4 bases from V and 4 bases from J; bases unmatched to any gene: 13. The germline gives CDR1 SEHNR, CDR2 FQNEAQ (reference sequence). This CDR3 has 17 amino acids. The CDR3 DNA reads as TGTGCCAGCAGCTCTAGAGAAGCCCGGGACAGGGGATACGAGCAGTACTTC. Its protein product is CASSSREARDRGYEQYF.